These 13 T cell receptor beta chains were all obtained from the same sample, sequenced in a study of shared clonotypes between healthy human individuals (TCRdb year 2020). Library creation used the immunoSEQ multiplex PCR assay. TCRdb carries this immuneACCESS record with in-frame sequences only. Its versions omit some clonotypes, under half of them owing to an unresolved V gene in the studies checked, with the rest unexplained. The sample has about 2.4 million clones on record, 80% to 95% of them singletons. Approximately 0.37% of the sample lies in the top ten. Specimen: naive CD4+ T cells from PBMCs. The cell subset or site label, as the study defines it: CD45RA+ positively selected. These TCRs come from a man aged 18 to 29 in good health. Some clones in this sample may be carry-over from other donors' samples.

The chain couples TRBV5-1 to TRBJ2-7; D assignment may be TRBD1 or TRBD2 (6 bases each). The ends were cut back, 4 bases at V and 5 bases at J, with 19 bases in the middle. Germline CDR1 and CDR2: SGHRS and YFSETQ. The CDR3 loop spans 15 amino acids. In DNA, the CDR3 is TGCGCCAGCAGCGTTCTTTCGGGGGCTTTTGACGAGCAGTACTTC. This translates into CASSVLSGAFDEQYF.

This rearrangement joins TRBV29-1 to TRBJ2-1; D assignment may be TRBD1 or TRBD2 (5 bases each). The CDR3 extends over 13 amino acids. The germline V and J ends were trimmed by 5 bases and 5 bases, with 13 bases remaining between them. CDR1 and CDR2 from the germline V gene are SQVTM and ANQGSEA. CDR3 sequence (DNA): TGCAGCGTTATCCGGGACCTTCACAATGAGCAGTTCTTC. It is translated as CSVIRDLHNEQFF.

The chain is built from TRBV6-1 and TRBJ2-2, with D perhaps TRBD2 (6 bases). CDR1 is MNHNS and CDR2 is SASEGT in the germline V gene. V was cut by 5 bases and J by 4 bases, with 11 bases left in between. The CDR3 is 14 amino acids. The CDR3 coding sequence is TGTGCCAGCAGTCCCCACGGGGGCACCGGGGAGCTGTTTTTT. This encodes CASSPHGGTGELFF.

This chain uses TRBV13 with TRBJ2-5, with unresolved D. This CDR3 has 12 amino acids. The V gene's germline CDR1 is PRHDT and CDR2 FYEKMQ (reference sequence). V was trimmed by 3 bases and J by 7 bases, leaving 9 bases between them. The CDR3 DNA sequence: TGTGCCAGCAGCTTGTATCCGGGGACCCAGTACTTC. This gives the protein CASSLYPGTQYF.

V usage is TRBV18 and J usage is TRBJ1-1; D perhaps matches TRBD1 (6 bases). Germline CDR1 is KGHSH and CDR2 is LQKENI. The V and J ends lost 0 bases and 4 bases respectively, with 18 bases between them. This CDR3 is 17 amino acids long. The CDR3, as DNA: TGTGCCAGCTCACCACCGATAATTGGGGGCGGTAGCACTGAAGCTTTCTTT. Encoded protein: CASSPPIIGGGSTEAFF.

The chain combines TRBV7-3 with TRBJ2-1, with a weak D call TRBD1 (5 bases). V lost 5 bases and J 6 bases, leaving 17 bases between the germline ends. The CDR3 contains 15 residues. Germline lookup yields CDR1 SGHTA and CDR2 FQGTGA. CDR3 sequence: CASSLLTVGVNEQFF. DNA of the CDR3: TGTGCCAGCAGCCTTCTGACAGTTGGGGTCAATGAGCAGTTCTTC.

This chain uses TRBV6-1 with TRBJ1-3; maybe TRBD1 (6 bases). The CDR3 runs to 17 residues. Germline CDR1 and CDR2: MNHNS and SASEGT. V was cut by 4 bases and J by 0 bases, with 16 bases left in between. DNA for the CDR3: TGTGCCAGCAGTGGTACCATCGGGGGCTTCTCTGGAAACACCATATATTTT. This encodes CASSGTIGGFSGNTIYF.

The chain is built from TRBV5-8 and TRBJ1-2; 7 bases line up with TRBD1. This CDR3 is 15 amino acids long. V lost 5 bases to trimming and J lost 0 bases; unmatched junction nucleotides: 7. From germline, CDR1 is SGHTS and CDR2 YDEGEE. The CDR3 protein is CASSFDRETNYGYTF. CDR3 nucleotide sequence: TGTGCCAGCAGTTTCGACAGGGAAACTAACTATGGCTACACCTTC.

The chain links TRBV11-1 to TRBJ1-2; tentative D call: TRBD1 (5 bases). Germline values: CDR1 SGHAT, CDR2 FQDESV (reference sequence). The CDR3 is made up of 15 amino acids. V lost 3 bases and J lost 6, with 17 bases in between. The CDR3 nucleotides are TGTGCCAGCAGCTTGAGTAGAGGACAAGGCGATGGCTACACCTTC. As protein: CASSLSRGQGDGYTF.

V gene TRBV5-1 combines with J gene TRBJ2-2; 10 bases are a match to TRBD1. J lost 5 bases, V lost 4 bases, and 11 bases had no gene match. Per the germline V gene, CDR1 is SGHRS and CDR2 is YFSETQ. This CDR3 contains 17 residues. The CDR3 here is CASSPDPGQGMTGELFF. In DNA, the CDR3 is TGCGCCAGCAGCCCAGACCCGGGACAGGGGATGACCGGGGAGCTGTTTTTT.

In DNA, the CDR3 is TGTGCCAGCAGCTCAAACCCAACCTACAATGAGCAGTTCTTC. Translated: CASSSNPTYNEQFF. The J gene is TRBJ2-1, the V gene TRBV27; no reliable D call. Germline loops: CDR1 MNHEY, CDR2 SMNVEV (reference sequence). The CDR3 totals 14 residues. Trimming removed 6 bases from V and 2 bases from J, with 11 bases in between.

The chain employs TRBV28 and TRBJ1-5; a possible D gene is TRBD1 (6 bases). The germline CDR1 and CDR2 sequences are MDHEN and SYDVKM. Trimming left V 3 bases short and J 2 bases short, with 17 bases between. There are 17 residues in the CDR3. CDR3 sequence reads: CASSFTSGAGGNQPQHF. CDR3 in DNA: TGTGCCAGCAGTTTCACATCGGGGGCAGGTGGCAATCAGCCCCAGCATTTT.

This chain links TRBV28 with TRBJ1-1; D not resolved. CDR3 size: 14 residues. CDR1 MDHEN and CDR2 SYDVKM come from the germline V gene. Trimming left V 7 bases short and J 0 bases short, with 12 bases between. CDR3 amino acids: CASKVSSMNTEAFF. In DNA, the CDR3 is TGTGCCAGCAAGGTAAGCTCCATGAACACTGAAGCTTTCTTT. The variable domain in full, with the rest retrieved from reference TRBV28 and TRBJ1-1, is DVKVTQSSRYLVKRTGEKVFLECVQDMDHENMFWYRQDPGLGLRLIYFSYDVKMKEKGDIPEGYSVSREKKERFSLILESASTNQTSMYLCASKVSSMNTEAFFGQGTRLTVV.